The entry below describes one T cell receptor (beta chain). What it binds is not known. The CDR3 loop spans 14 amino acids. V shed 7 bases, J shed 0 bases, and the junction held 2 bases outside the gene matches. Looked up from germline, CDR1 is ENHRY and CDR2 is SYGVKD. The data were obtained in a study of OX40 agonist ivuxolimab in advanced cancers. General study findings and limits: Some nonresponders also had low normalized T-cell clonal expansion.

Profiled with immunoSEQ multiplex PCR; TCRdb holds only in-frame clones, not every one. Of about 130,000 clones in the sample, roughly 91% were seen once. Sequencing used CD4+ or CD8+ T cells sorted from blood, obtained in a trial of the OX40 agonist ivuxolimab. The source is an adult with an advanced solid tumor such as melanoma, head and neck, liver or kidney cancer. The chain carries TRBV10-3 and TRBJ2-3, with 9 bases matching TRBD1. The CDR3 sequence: CAITTGGSTDTQYF. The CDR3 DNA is TGTGCCATCACGACAGGGGGAAGCACAGATACGCAGTATTTT.